Listed here are 13 T cell receptor beta chains from one sample, sequenced in a study of T cell repertoires in cytomegalovirus infection. One entry per CDR3 protein, called by TCRdb with MiXCR from the reads. The sample has 740,000 or so distinct CDR3 sequences; less than 40% are singletons. Material: PBMCs. The origin of the receptors is a human donor in good health (CMV status not recorded). Some clones in this sample may be carry-over from other donors' samples.

The gene calls are TRBV12-3 or TRBV12-4 and TRBJ2-7; D remains unclear. The CDR3 sequence is 16 residues long. The V and J ends lost 5 bases and 0 bases respectively, with 17 bases between them. The DNA of the CDR3 is TGTGCCAGCAGTCCCTCCGGCCTATCGACCTCCTACGAGCAGTACTTC. This translates into CASSPSGLSTSYEQYF.

The chain links TRBV5-1 to TRBJ2-7; the D gene is possibly TRBD1 (6 bases). V lost 10 bases, J lost 3 bases, and 14 bases lay in between. The germline V gene has CDR1 SGHRS and CDR2 YFSETQ. CDR3 length: 12 amino acids. As DNA, the CDR3 is TGCGCCGGCCGGAGGACAGACTACGAGCAGTACTTC. It translates to CAGRRTDYEQYF.

The chain has TRBV20-1 and TRBJ2-1; 11 nucleotides align to TRBD2. CDR3 size: 15 residues. Germline V gives CDR1 DFQATT, CDR2 SNEGSKA (reference sequence). V shed 4 bases and J 5 bases; nucleotides not matched to a gene: 7. The CDR3 nucleotides are TGCAGTGCTATTAGCGGGAGGGCTTCCCACAATGAGCAGTTCTTC. Its translation is CSAISGRASHNEQFF.

The chain carries TRBV6-1 and TRBJ1-6; D is possibly TRBD1 (5 bases). The length of the CDR3 is 14 residues. Trimming removed 3 bases at V and 8 bases at J, with 11 bases between. From germline, CDR1 is MNHNS and CDR2 SASEGT. CDR3 residues: CASSERGPDSPLHF. In DNA, the CDR3 is TGTGCCAGCAGTGAGAGGGGTCCGGATTCACCCCTCCACTTT.

This clonotype appeared many times. The J gene is TRBJ1-5, the V gene TRBV28; D is perhaps TRBD1 (6 bases). V gave up 6 bases and J gave up 1 base, with 16 bases separating them. The CDR3 runs 16 residues. Germline CDR1 reads MDHEN; CDR2 reads SYDVKM. CDR3 DNA sequence: TGTGCCAGCAGGACGAGCGGGGGGGCCAGCAATCAGCCCCAGCATTTT. Amino acid sequence: CASRTSGGASNQPQHF.

The rearrangement uses TRBV6-2 or TRBV6-3 and TRBJ2-1; possibly TRBD2 for D (5 bases). The CDR3 is 16 residues long. Germline V CDR1 and CDR2: MNHEY, SVGEGT. Trimming left V 6 bases short and J 4 bases short, with 19 bases between. CDR3 amino acids: CASSPTEAPLYNEQFF. Here the CDR3 DNA reads TGTGCCAGCAGCCCTACGGAGGCTCCCCTGTACAATGAGCAGTTCTTC.

In this sample, this clonotype turned up a few times. The rearrangement uses TRBV4-2 and TRBJ1-5, with D maybe TRBD1 (5 bases). Germline V gene sequence: CDR1 LGHNA, CDR2 YNFKEQ. The V and J ends lost 4 bases and 7 bases respectively, with 14 bases between them. This CDR3 has 14 amino acids. CDR3 DNA: TGTGCCAGCAGCCGAGAGGGAGGGGACCAGCCCCAGCATTTT. It codes for CASSREGGDQPQHF.

The chain uses TRBV27 and TRBJ2-1; D gene uncertain. CDR1 and CDR2 (germline): MNHEY, SMNVEV (reference sequence). The CDR3 is 15 amino acids. V was cut by 5 bases and J by 4 bases, with 15 bases left in between. CDR3 DNA: TGTGCCAGCAGTCATTCAAACACCGGTTACAATGAGCAGTTCTTC. It translates to CASSHSNTGYNEQFF.

This clonotype was found a few times. This chain joins TRBV6-5 and TRBJ1-4; TRBD1 agrees at 7 bases. CDR3 length: 13 residues. Germline-derived CDR1 and CDR2 are MNHEY and SVGAGI. J was trimmed by 8 bases and V by 5 bases; bases with no gene match: 5. The DNA of the CDR3 is TGTGCCAGCAGTCGACAGGGCAGGGAAAAACTGTTTTTT. Translated, it gives CASSRQGREKLFF.

The chain links TRBV6-9 to TRBJ1-5; weak D call: TRBD1 (6 bases). V lost 3 bases to trimming and J lost 9 bases, with 24 bases between them. Germline V gene sequence: CDR1 MNHGY, CDR2 SVAAGI. The CDR3 covers 17 residues. The CDR3 sequence: CASSYRQGTKGSWPQHF. The CDR3, as DNA: TGTGCCAGCAGTTACCGCCAGGGGACTAAGGGGTCCTGGCCCCAGCATTTT.

A remark on this clonotype: The junction and the germline gene differ at one end; a read error may be behind it. The rearrangement links TRBV28 to TRBJ1-1; 9 bases are a match to TRBD1. This CDR3 region has 15 residues. Per the germline V gene, CDR1 is MDHEN and CDR2 is SYDVKM. The CDR3 DNA reads TGTGCCAGCAGTTTAAAACAGGGGGCGCTGACTGAAGATTTCTTT. It codes for CASSLKQGALTEDFF.

This chain joins TRBV7-3 and TRBJ1-3, with 12 bases fitting TRBD1. V gave up 5 bases and J gave up 0 bases; unmatched junction bases: 11. CDR1 is SGHTA and CDR2 is FQGTGA in the germline V gene. This CDR3 region has 19 residues. The CDR3 sequence is CASSGRGQGAPSSGNTIYF. DNA of the CDR3: TGTGCCAGCAGCGGACGGGGACAGGGGGCTCCAAGCTCTGGAAACACCATATATTTT. The variable domain in full, completed from reference TRBV7-3 and TRBJ1-3, reads GAGVSQTPSNKVTEKGKYVELRCDPISGHTALYWYRQSLGQGPEFLIYFQGTGAADDSGLPNDRFFAVRPEGSVSTLKIQRTERGDSAVYLCASSGRGQGAPSSGNTIYFGEGSWLTVV.

The chain recombines TRBV28 with TRBJ1-2, with TRBD1 matching 9 bases. The V and J ends lost 7 bases and 6 bases, in that order; junction bases with no gene match: 9. Germline loops: CDR1 MDHEN, CDR2 SYDVKM. The CDR3 loop spans 14 amino acids. Written as DNA, the CDR3 is TGTGCCAGCACTCAAGGACAGGGGTGGAATGGCTACACCTTC. Protein sequence: CASTQGQGWNGYTF.